Listed below are T cell receptor beta chains from one sample, sequenced in a study of blood T cell repertoires in COVID-19. The protocol was immunoSEQ multiplex PCR, while the TCRdb copy is restricted to in-frame clones and leaves out a portion. This repertoire shows roughly 86,000 clones, roughly 86% found once; its top ten account for approximately 4.4%. Sequencing input: peripheral blood. The receptor set was obtained from a man in his fifties or sixties with active or convalescent COVID-19. Each CDR3 is given with its conserved first and last residue. Each record gives: clone size, V gene, J gene, D gene, CDR3 DNA, CDR3 protein. D genes are given only for firm matches. Clone size is stated in some rows and not others, as once, few, many or a class when expanded.

size: -
V: TRBV6-5
J: TRBJ2-5
D: -
DNA: TGTGCCAGCAGAAGGAGTTCGGGGGCCCAGTACTTC
CDR3: CASRRSSGAQYF

size: once
V: TRBV10-3
J: TRBJ1-2
D: -
DNA: TGTGCCATCAGTGGGAGGGTCGGGGAATATGGCTACACCTTC
CDR3: CAISGRVGEYGYTF

size: -
V: TRBV7-2
J: TRBJ2-3
D: TRBD2
DNA: TGTGCCAGCAGCTCCAGGACTAGCGGGGTTGGAGATACGCAGTATTTT
CDR3: CASSSRTSGVGDTQYF

size: -
V: TRBV2
J: TRBJ1-3
D: -
DNA: TGTGCCAGCAGAGTCGAGTCAGGGGCAGGAAACACCATATATTTT
CDR3: CASRVESGAGNTIYF

size: -
V: TRBV7-7
J: TRBJ2-7
D: TRBD1
DNA: TGTGCCAGCAGCTTAGAGGTGTATGGGACAGAACCTTACGAGCAGTACTTC
CDR3: CASSLEVYGTEPYEQYF

size: -
V: TRBV5-1
J: TRBJ2-5
D: TRBD2
DNA: TGCGCCAGCAGCTCTAGCGGGGCGACACAAGAGACCCAGTACTTC
CDR3: CASSSSGATQETQYF

size: -
V: TRBV6-1
J: TRBJ2-7
D: TRBD1
DNA: TGTGCCAGCAGTGAAGCGCTTCCACAGGGGGGCAAGCAGTACTTC
CDR3: CASSEALPQGGKQYF

size: -
V: TRBV18
J: TRBJ1-1
D: TRBD1
DNA: TGTGCCAGCTCAGCCGGACAGGAGAACACTGAAGCTTTCTTT
CDR3: CASSAGQENTEAFF

size: -
V: TRBV28
J: TRBJ2-5
D: TRBD1
DNA: TGTGCCAGCAGTTTGTCGACAGGGGGTCAAGAGACCCAGTACTTC
CDR3: CASSLSTGGQETQYF

size: -
V: TRBV28
J: TRBJ1-5
D: TRBD1
DNA: TGTGCCAGCAGGGTGGGGACAGGGCCTCAGCCCCAGCATTTT
CDR3: CASRVGTGPQPQHF

size: -
V: TRBV5-1
J: TRBJ2-7
D: -
DNA: TGCGCCAGCAGCTTGACTCCAGGGTACTACGAGCAGTACTTC
CDR3: CASSLTPGYYEQYF

size: -
V: TRBV2
J: TRBJ1-4
D: -
DNA: TGTGCCAGCAGTGACCAGGGAGGCGAAAAACTGTTTTTT
CDR3: CASSDQGGEKLFF

size: -
V: TRBV6-5
J: TRBJ1-6
D: -
DNA: TGTGCCAGCACCCCCGGGACACCCAATTCACCCCTCCACTTT
CDR3: CASTPGTPNSPLHF

size: -
V: TRBV28
J: TRBJ2-7
D: -
DNA: TGTGCCAGCAGTTTGGGCTCGTCTCCCTACGAGCAGTACTTC
CDR3: CASSLGSSPYEQYF

size: -
V: TRBV18
J: TRBJ2-1
D: -
DNA: TGTGCCAGCTCATCCACAGGGTCCACGCATGAGCAGTTCTTC
CDR3: CASSSTGSTHEQFF

size: -
V: TRBV7-9
J: TRBJ2-7
D: -
DNA: TGTGCCAGCAGCTTCGTTAGCAGCTCCTACGAGCAGTACTTC
CDR3: CASSFVSSSYEQYF

size: few
V: TRBV20-1
J: TRBJ2-7
D: -
DNA: TGCAGTGCTAGTTCAGGTCACGAGCAGTACTTC
CDR3: CSASSGHEQYF

size: -
V: TRBV6-5
J: TRBJ1-1
D: -
DNA: TGTGCCAGCAGTCTGGGACAAAGTTACACTGAAGCTTTCTTT
CDR3: CASSLGQSYTEAFF

size: many
V: TRBV11-2
J: TRBJ2-7
D: -
DNA: TGTGCCAGCAGCTCACTCCGTTCTTACGAGCAGTACTTC
CDR3: CASSSLRSYEQYF

size: -
V: TRBV15
J: TRBJ1-4
D: -
DNA: TGTGCCACCAGCAGAGACGGCGCGCGGGGTGATGAAAAACTGTTTTTT
CDR3: CATSRDGARGDEKLFF

size: -
V: TRBV10-2
J: TRBJ1-5
D: -
DNA: TGCGCCAGCAGTGATCCGGGGGGGCTCAATCAGCCCCAGCATTTT
CDR3: CASSDPGGLNQPQHF

size: -
V: TRBV28
J: TRBJ1-5
D: -
DNA: TGTGCCAGCAGTTCGGGGTCCAATCAGCCCCAGCATTTT
CDR3: CASSSGSNQPQHF

size: -
V: TRBV6-2/TRBV6-3
J: TRBJ1-1
D: -
DNA: TGTGCCAGCAGTTACGGGCACACTGAAGCTTTCTTT
CDR3: CASSYGHTEAFF

size: -
V: TRBV3-1/TRBV3-2
J: TRBJ1-1
D: TRBD1
DNA: TGTGCCAGCAGCCCCCAGACAGGGTGGACTGAAGCTTTCTTT
CDR3: CASSPQTGWTEAFF